This T cell receptor (beta chain) was retrieved from a study of cytomegalovirus exposure and HLA in healthy donors. CDR1 and CDR2 (germline): SNHLY, FYNNEI. V shed 1 base, J shed 2 bases, and the junction held 3 bases outside the gene matches. The length of the CDR3 is 15 residues. This clone showed up just a few times. The PCR contained 60 Vbeta and 13 Jbeta primers. Clones were sequenced by immunoSEQ multiplex PCR, and TCRdb holds only the in-frame ones, with some missing. The data show 90,000 to 140,000 clones, roughly 13% seen once. The receptor's source is a man in his forties or fifties in good health and CMV-seropositive. The source material was PBMCs. V and J are TRBV2 and TRBJ2-7; 9 bases align to TRBD1. The CDR3 region is CASSEGRDRAYEQYF. The CDR3 DNA is TGTGCCAGCAGTGAAGGGCGGGACAGGGCCTACGAGCAGTACTTC.